The 5 T cell receptor beta chains below all came from one sample that was sequenced in a study of technical replicates of blood from a few donors. Measured with immunoSEQ multiplex PCR; TCRdb has only the in-frame clones, and not every one. The table includes roughly 68,000 clones, roughly 90% detected once. Sequencing input: PBMCs. The receptors shown here come from a human donor in good health. Some clones in this sample may be carry-over from other donors' samples.

The V gene is TRBV9, the J gene TRBJ1-6; 7 bases match TRBD1. The trim removed 3 bases at V and 7 bases at J, leaving 7 bases unmatched. The length of the CDR3 is 15 residues. Germline assignment: CDR1 SGDLS and CDR2 YYNGEE. CDR3 sequence: CASSALPGQNSPLHF. The CDR3 coding sequence is TGTGCCAGCAGCGCGCTTCCGGGACAGAATTCACCCCTCCACTTT. Based on the CDR3 plus reference TRBV9 and TRBJ1-6, the full variable domain is DSGVTQTPKHLITATGQRVTLRCSPRSGDLSVYWYQQSLDQGLQFLIQYYNGEERAKGNILERFSAQQFPDLHSELNLSSLELGDSALYFCASSALPGQNSPLHFGNGTRLTVT.

The chain is built from TRBV23-1 and TRBJ2-1; 12 bases match TRBD2. TRBV23-1 is designated an ORF whose function remains uncertain. This CDR3 has 15 amino acids. V lost 7 bases and J lost 5; bases outside the gene matches: 6. The DNA for the CDR3 is TGCGCCAGCACGACTAGCGGGGGTGAAAACAATGAGCAGTTCTTC. Amino acid sequence: CASTTSGGENNEQFF.

This clone was recorded only once. V gene TRBV7-8 combines with J gene TRBJ1-1; D remains unclear. CDR1 and CDR2 from the germline V gene are SGHVS and FQNEAQ. The CDR3 covers 13 residues. V was cut by 5 bases and J by 0 bases, with 7 bases left in between. The CDR3 DNA reads TGTGCCAGCAGCCCGGAGATGAACACTGAAGCTTTCTTT. It encodes CASSPEMNTEAFF.

V usage is TRBV30 and J usage is TRBJ2-7; D gene ambiguous. The V gene's germline CDR1 is GTSNPN and CDR2 SVGIG (reference sequence). Deletions cut 3 bases from V and 1 base from J, with 13 bases between. The CDR3 runs 14 residues. The CDR3, as DNA: TGTGCCTGGAGGGCAATTACGGGTTCCTACGAGCAGTACTTC. Residues: CAWRAITGSYEQYF.

This clone was observed a few times. The rearrangement links TRBV5-1 to TRBJ2-5, with 11 bases identical to TRBD1. Germline assignment: CDR1 SGHRS and CDR2 YFSETQ. This CDR3 region has 15 residues. With 0 bases clipped from V and 4 bases from J, the junction kept 2 bases outside the gene matches. CDR3 DNA sequence: TGCGCCAGCAGCTTGGTAGGGACAGGGGGAGAGACCCAGTACTTC. Translating it yields CASSLVGTGGETQYF.